The 2 T cell receptor beta chains below all came from one sample that was sequenced in a study of blood T cell repertoires in COVID-19 (dated by TCRdb to the early 2020s). The library relied on the immunoSEQ multiplex PCR assay. TCRdb re-hosts the immuneACCESS table, in-frame sequences only. Its copies lack some clones; in the studies checked, an unresolved V gene accounts for under half of them, and the cause for the rest is not known. The sample yields about 400,000 clones; more than 75% were counted once. Clones ranked in the top ten supply over 0.9% of the sample. The specimen was PBMCs or T cells enriched from blood (not recorded which). These receptors were collected from a young woman with acute COVID-19.

A remark on this clone: Other DNA variants within this sample encode the same CDR3. The rearrangement joins TRBV7-3 to TRBJ2-1; D gene uncertain. Trimming stripped 2 bases from V and 0 bases from J, with 8 bases between. The CDR3 loop spans 15 amino acids. CDR1 is SGHTA and CDR2 is FQGTGA in the germline V gene. CDR3: CASSLGLSSYNEQFF. The CDR3 DNA sequence: TGTGCCAGCAGCTTAGGTCTGAGCTCCTACAATGAGCAGTTCTTC. Supplemented by reference TRBV7-3 and TRBJ2-1, the full variable domain reads GAGVSQTPSNKVTEKGKYVELRCDPISGHTALYWYRQSLGQGPEFLIYFQGTGAADDSGLPNDRFFAVRPEGSVSTLKIQRTERGDSAVYLCASSLGLSSYNEQFFGPGTRLTVL.

The genes are TRBV19 and TRBJ2-1, with 11 nucleotides matching TRBD2. This CDR3 comprises 15 residues. With V trimmed by 2 bases and J by 7 bases, 4 bases remained unmatched. Per the germline V gene, CDR1 is LNHDA and CDR2 is SQIVND (reference sequence). The CDR3 DNA is TGTGCCAGTAGTATATCGCTAGCGGGGGGTAATGAGCAGTTCTTC. Protein sequence: CASSISLAGGNEQFF.